These 16 T cell receptor beta chains were sequenced from one sample in a study of T cells after yellow fever vaccination. TCRdb reprocessed the 5' RACE reads via MiXCR and lists one record per CDR3 protein. The table lists around 120,000 distinct CDR3 sequences, 5.5% to 8% of them singletons. Sequences were derived from CD4+ T cells sorted from PBMCs, sampled roughly seven weeks after the first yellow fever vaccination. The receptors come from a man between 18 and 35 years old who received the YFV17D yellow fever vaccine.

The V gene is TRBV3-1, the J gene TRBJ1-2; D remains ambiguous. This CDR3 spans 15 amino acids. V was clipped by 7 bases and J by 4 bases, with 19 bases between them. Germline V gene sequence: CDR1 LGHDT, CDR2 YNNKEL (reference sequence). The CDR3 is CASTKDHLVGYGYTF. Here the CDR3 DNA reads TGTGCCAGCACCAAAGATCACCTCGTCGGCTATGGCTACACCTTC.

This clonotype was found many times. The genes are TRBV5-4 and TRBJ1-2; D remains unclear. V was shortened by 2 bases and J by 3 bases, with 8 bases between the two germline ends. Per the germline V gene, CDR1 is SGHNT and CDR2 is YYREEE (reference sequence). CDR3 length: 13 amino acids. The CDR3 bases are TGTGCCAGCAGCTTCGGACCCGACTATGGCTACACCTTC. This sequence encodes CASSFGPDYGYTF.

This clonotype was observed at least ten times. V usage is TRBV18 and J usage is TRBJ2-2; 7 bases fit TRBD2. The CDR3 extends over 13 amino acids. The germline V gene has CDR1 KGHSH and CDR2 LQKENI. Germline trimming cut 8 bases from V and 7 bases from J; bases unmatched to any gene: 7. CDR3 protein: CASVQTSRGELFF. CDR3 bases: TGTGCCAGCGTCCAGACTAGCCGCGGGGAGCTGTTTTTT.

The table lists this clonotype with many counts. V usage is TRBV3-1 and J usage is TRBJ2-3; TRBD2 is a possible D gene (6 bases). Germline V gene sequence: CDR1 LGHDT, CDR2 YNNKEL (reference sequence). The CDR3 spans 17 residues. V lost 6 bases and J lost 0, with 19 bases in between. CDR3 sequence: CASSPLPGLLSTDTQYF. The CDR3 coding sequence is TGTGCCAGCAGTCCCCTCCCGGGACTGCTAAGCACAGATACGCAGTATTTT.

Ten or more counts support this clonotype. The chain links TRBV4-3 to TRBJ1-2, with 8 bases identical to TRBD1. J was trimmed by 4 bases and V by 1 base; bases with no gene match: 2. This CDR3 comprises 14 residues. Looked up from germline, CDR1 is LGHNA and CDR2 is YSLEER. CDR3 residues: CASSQGGQVYGYTF. The CDR3 DNA reads as TGCGCCAGCAGCCAAGGGGGACAGGTCTATGGCTACACCTTC.

This clonotype occurred many times. V and J are TRBV5-1 and TRBJ2-7, with a possible D match to TRBD1 (6 bases). Trimming shortened V by 4 bases and J by 3 bases, and 11 bases separated the two germline ends. The CDR3 contains 13 residues. From germline, CDR1 is SGHRS and CDR2 YFSETQ. The CDR3 spells CASSRTGFYEQYF. In nucleotides, the CDR3 is TGCGCCAGCAGCCGAACAGGGTTCTACGAGCAGTACTTC.

This clonotype was detected a few times. V usage is TRBV30 and J usage is TRBJ2-3; perhaps D is TRBD1 or TRBD2 (5 bases each). Trimming removed 0 bases from V and 4 bases from J, with 8 bases in between. Germline CDR1 GTSNPN, CDR2 SVGIG (reference sequence). This CDR3 contains 13 residues. The CDR3, as DNA: TGTGCCTGGAGTGTAGGGACCTCAGATACGCAGTATTTT. Protein sequence: CAWSVGTSDTQYF.

This clonotype was seen many times. The chain has TRBV7-2 and TRBJ2-1; D remains unclear. This CDR3 comprises 12 residues. Trimming took 5 bases from V and 12 from J, leaving 14 bases between them. Per the germline V gene, CDR1 is SGHTA and CDR2 is FQGNSA. CDR3 protein: CASSQDSLAQFF. The CDR3 region has the DNA TGTGCCAGCAGCCAGGATAGTTTGGCGCAGTTCTTC.

At least ten counts were recorded for this clonotype. The V gene is TRBV6-2 or TRBV6-3, the J gene TRBJ2-1, with D possibly TRBD2 on 5 matching bases. Germline CDR1 is MNHEY and CDR2 is SVGEGT. This CDR3 has 17 residues. The germline V and J ends were trimmed by 5 bases and 3 bases, with 20 bases remaining between them. CDR3 sequence: CASSPADFDGDYNEQFF. CDR3 in DNA: TGTGCCAGCAGTCCCGCCGATTTTGACGGGGACTACAATGAGCAGTTCTTC.

This clonotype was counted ten times or more. The J gene is TRBJ1-4, the V gene TRBV7-2; 7 positions agree with TRBD1. Germline V CDR1 and CDR2: SGHTA, FQGNSA. Unmatched junction bases numbered 5, after V lost 1 base and J lost 6 bases. The CDR3 contains 15 residues. DNA of the CDR3: TGTGCCAGCAGCTTAGTCGCAGACAGGGATGAAAAACTGTTTTTT. Its protein product is CASSLVADRDEKLFF.

The sample holds many counts of this clonotype. The chain couples TRBV5-1 to TRBJ2-2, with 8 bases matching TRBD2. V was pared by 1 base and J by 7 bases, with 6 bases of the junction left unmatched. This CDR3 region has 15 residues. CDR1 and CDR2 (germline): SGHRS, YFSETQ. CDR3 in DNA: TGCGCCAGCAGCTTGAGCGGGGGCGCGGTCGGGGAGCTGTTTTTT. Translated: CASSLSGGAVGELFF.

In its sample, this clonotype was seen many times. This chain uses TRBV25-1 with TRBJ1-2; tentative D call: TRBD1 (5 bases). The V gene's germline CDR1 is MGHDK and CDR2 SYGVNS. The germline V and J ends were trimmed by 6 bases and 8 bases, with 16 bases remaining between them. CDR3 length equals 13 residues. CDR3 in amino acids: CASRGVTAEGYTF. The CDR3 DNA reads as TGTGCCAGCAGAGGGGTGACCGCAGAGGGCTACACCTTC.

Many counts were recorded for this clonotype. CDR3 nucleotides: TGTGCCAGCAGCTCCCAGGGGGCAGAGAACACTGAAGCTTTCTTT. Its translation: CASSSQGAENTEAFF. The rearrangement joins TRBV7-9 to TRBJ1-1; 8 nucleotides match TRBD1. After removal of 4 bases from V and 1 base from J, the junction contained 5 bases not matched to a gene. There are 15 residues in the CDR3. The V gene's germline CDR1 is SEHNR and CDR2 FQNEAQ (reference sequence).

The table lists this clonotype with many counts. The V gene is TRBV6-2 or TRBV6-3, the J gene TRBJ1-5; possibly TRBD1 for D (6 bases). The germline CDR1 and CDR2 sequences are MNHEY and SVGEGT. This CDR3 comprises 13 residues. Trimming removed 4 bases from V and 5 bases from J, with 9 bases in between. The chain's CDR3 is CASSFSGDQPQHF. CDR3 nucleotides: TGTGCCAGCAGTTTCTCAGGGGATCAGCCCCAGCATTTT.

The sample holds many counts of this clonotype. The CDR3 bases are TGTGCCAGCAGCCACAGGGTCCCCTACGAGCAGTACTTC. The encoded protein is CASSHRVPYEQYF. The chain employs TRBV7-2 and TRBJ2-7; D perhaps matches TRBD1 (6 bases). Germline CDR1 reads SGHTA; CDR2 reads FQGNSA. The CDR3 sequence is 13 residues long. The ends were cut back, 5 bases at V and 2 bases at J, with 10 bases in the middle.

This clonotype appeared many times. The rearrangement joins TRBV4-1 to TRBJ1-4; 8 positions agree with TRBD1. Germline values: CDR1 MGHRA, CDR2 YSYEKL. The CDR3 runs 15 residues. V trimming: 5 bases; J trimming: 8 bases; junction bases outside the gene matches: 10. The CDR3 region is CASSIRTGSREKLFF. The CDR3 bases are TGCGCCAGCAGCATCCGGACAGGGTCAAGAGAAAAACTGTTTTTT.